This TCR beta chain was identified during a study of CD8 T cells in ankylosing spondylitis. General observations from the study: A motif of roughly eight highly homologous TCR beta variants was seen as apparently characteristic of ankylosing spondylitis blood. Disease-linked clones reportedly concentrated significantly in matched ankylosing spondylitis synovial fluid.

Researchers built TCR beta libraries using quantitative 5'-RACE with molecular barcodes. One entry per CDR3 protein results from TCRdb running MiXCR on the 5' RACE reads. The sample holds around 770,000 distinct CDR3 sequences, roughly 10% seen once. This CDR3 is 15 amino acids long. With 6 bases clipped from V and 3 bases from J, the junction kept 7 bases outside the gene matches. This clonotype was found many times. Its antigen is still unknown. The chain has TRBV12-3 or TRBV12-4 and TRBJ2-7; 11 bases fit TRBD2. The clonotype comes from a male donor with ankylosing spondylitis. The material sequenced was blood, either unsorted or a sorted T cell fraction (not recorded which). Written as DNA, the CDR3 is TGTGCCAGCAGCAAACTAGCGGGAGACTACTACGAGCAGTACTTC. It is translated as CASSKLAGDYYEQYF.